This T cell receptor beta chain originates from a study of T cell responses to AZD1222 COVID-19 vaccine. Background on the study: Second-dose groups at about 4 or about 12 weeks were pooled. Study-level results: Most donors were white British, females outnumbered males, and clonal diversity was possibly underestimated. Sampling that yielded the repertoires occurred only after the peak T cell response. Nearly half of unique spike-specific TCRs reportedly avoided B.1.351 and B.1.1.7 mutated regions.

Germline CDR1 is MGHRA and CDR2 is YSYEKL. V was pared by 4 bases and J by 7 bases, with 16 bases of the junction left unmatched. The CDR3 contains 17 residues. The table came from immunoSEQ multiplex PCR; TCRdb's copy has only in-frame clones and leaves some out. The sample holds just over 95,000 clones; 85% to 90% are singletons and the top ten take about 3.7%. As regards this clone: The antigen is not known.

V usage is TRBV4-1 and J usage is TRBJ1-5, with TRBD1 identical over 7 bases. The input for sequencing was peripheral blood, taken on day 0 of AZD1222 vaccination. This receptor was identified in an adult in good health. Here the CDR3 reads CASSPLSPTGSGQPQHF. CDR3 in DNA: TGCGCCAGCAGCCCCTTAAGTCCGACAGGGTCTGGGCAGCCCCAGCATTTT.